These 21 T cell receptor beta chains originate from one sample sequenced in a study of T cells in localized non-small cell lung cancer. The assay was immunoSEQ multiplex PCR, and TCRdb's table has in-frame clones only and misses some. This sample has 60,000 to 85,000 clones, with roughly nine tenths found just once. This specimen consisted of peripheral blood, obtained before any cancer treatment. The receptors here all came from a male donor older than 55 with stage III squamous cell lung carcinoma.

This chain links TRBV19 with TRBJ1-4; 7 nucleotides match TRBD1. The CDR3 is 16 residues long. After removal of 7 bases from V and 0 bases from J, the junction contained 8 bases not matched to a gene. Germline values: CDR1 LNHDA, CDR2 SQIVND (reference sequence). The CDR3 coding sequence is TGTGCCAGTATGGGGGACAGCCTATCAACTAATGAAAAACTGTTTTTT. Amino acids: CASMGDSLSTNEKLFF. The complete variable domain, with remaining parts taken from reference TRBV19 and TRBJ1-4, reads DGGITQSPKYLFRKEGQNVTLSCEQNLNHDAMYWYRQDPGQGLRLIYYSQIVNDFQKGDIAEGYSVSREKKESFPLTVTSAQKNPTAFYLCASMGDSLSTNEKLFFGSGTQLSVL.

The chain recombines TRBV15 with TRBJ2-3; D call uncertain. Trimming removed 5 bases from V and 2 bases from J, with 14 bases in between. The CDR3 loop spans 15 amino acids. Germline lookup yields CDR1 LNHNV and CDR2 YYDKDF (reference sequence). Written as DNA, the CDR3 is TGTGCCACCAGCTCTATTGATTCGTTCACAGATACGCAGTATTTT. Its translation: CATSSIDSFTDTQYF.

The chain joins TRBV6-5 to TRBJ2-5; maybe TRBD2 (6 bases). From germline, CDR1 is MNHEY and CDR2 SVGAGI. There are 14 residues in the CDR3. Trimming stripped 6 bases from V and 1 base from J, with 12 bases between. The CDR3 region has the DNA TGTGCCAGCAGCCCCCGGGAGATCCAAGAGACCCAGTACTTC. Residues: CASSPREIQETQYF.

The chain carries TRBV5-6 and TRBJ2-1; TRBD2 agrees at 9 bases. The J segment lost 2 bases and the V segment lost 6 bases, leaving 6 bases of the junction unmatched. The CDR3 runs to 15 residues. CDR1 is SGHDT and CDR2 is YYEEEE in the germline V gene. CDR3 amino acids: CASNWGGGAYNEQFF. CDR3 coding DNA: TGTGCCAGCAACTGGGGCGGGGGGGCCTACAATGAGCAGTTCTTC.

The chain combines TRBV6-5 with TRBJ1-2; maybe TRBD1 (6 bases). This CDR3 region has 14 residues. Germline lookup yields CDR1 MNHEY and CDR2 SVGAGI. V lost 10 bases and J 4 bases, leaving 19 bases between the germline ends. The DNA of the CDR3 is TGTGCCACTGCCTCCGGGGGGGCAGTCTATGGCTACACCTTC. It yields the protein CATASGGAVYGYTF.

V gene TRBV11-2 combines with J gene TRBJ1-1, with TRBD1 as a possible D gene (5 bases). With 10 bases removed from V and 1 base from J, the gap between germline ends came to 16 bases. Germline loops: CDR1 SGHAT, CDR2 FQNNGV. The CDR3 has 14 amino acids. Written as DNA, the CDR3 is TGTGCCATTGGGGGTGGGGCGTCGAACACTGAAGCTTTCTTT. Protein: CAIGGGASNTEAFF.

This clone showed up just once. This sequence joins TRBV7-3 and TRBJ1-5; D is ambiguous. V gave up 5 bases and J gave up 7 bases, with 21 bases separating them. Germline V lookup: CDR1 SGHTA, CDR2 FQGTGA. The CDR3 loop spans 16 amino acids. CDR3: CASSVNEGGGRQPQHF. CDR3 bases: TGTGCCAGCAGCGTGAATGAGGGTGGTGGAAGGCAGCCCCAGCATTTT.

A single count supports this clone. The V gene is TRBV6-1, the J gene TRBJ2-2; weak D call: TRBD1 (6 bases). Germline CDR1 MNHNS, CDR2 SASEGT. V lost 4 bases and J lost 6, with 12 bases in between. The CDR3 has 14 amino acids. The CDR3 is CASSVTGPPGELFF. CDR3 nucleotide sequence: TGTGCCAGCAGTGTGACAGGTCCCCCCGGGGAGCTGTTTTTT.

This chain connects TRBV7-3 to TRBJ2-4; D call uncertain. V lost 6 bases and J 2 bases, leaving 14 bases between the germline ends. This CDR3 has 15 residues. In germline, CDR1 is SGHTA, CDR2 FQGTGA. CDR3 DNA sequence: TGTGCCAGCAGAAAGAGGTTGACATCCAAAAACATTCAGTACTTC. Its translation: CASRKRLTSKNIQYF.

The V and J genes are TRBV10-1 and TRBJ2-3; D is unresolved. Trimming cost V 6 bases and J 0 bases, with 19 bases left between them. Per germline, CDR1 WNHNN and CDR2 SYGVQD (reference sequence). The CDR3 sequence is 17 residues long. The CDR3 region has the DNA TGCGCCAGCAGCGGATCGGTACGCGAAGCTAGCACAGATACGCAGTATTTT. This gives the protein CASSGSVREASTDTQYF.

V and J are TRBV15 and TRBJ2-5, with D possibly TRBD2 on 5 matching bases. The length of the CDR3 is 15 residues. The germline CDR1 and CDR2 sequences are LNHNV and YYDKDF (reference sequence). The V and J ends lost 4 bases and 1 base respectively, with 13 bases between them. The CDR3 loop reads CATSKYRTSQETQYF. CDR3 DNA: TGTGCCACCAGCAAATATCGGACTTCCCAAGAGACCCAGTACTTC.

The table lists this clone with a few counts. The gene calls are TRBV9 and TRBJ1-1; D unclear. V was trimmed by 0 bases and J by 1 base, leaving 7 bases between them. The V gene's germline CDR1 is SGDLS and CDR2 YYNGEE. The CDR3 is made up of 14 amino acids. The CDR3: CASSVGRKNTEAFF. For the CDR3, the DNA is TGTGCCAGCAGCGTAGGAAGAAAGAACACTGAAGCTTTCTTT.

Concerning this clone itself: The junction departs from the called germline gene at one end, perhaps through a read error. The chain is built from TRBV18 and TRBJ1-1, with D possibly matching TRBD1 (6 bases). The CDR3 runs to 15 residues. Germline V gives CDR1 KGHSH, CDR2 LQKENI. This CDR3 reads CASSPQGYRASEAFF. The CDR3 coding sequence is TGTGCCAGCTCTCCACAAGGTTACAGGGCTTCTGAAGCTTTCTTT.

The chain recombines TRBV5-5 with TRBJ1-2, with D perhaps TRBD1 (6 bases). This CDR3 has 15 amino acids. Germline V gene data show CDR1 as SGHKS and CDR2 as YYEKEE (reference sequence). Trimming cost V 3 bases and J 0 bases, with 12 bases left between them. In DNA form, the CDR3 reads TGTGCCAGCAGCTCACTACAGGGCACTAACTATGGCTACACCTTC. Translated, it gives CASSSLQGTNYGYTF.

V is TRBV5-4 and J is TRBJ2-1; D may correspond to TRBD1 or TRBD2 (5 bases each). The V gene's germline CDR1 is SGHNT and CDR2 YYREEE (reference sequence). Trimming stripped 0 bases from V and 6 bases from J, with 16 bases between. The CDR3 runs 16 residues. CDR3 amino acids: CASSLGGQPGGNEQFF. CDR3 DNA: TGTGCCAGCAGCTTGGGTGGGCAGCCTGGGGGCAATGAGCAGTTCTTC.

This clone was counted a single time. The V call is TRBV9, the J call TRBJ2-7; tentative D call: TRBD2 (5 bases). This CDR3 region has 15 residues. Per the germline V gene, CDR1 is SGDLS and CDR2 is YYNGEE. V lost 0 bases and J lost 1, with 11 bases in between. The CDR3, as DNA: TGTGCCAGCAGCGTAGGCCCCGGGGTTTCCTACGAGCAGTACTTC. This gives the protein CASSVGPGVSYEQYF.

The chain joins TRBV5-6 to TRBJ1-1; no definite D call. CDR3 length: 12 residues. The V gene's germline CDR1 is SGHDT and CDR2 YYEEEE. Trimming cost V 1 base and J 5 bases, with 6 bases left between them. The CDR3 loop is CASSLWDTEAFF. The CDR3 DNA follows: TGTGCCAGCAGCTTGTGGGATACTGAAGCTTTCTTT.

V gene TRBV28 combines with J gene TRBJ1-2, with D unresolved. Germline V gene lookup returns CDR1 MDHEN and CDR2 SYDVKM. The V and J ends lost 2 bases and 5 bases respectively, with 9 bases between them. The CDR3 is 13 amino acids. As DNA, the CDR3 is TGTGCCAGCAGTTTAGGGCGGGCATATGGCTACACCTTC. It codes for CASSLGRAYGYTF.

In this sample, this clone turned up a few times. CDR3: CASSLVDGYTF. The CDR3 bases are TGTGCCAGCAGTTTAGTGGATGGCTACACCTTC. The chain couples TRBV28 to TRBJ1-2; D uncertain. V lost 2 bases and J lost 6, with 4 bases in between. The CDR3 covers 11 residues. Germline loops: CDR1 MDHEN, CDR2 SYDVKM.

CDR3 sequence reads: CASSTGGDAEAFF. As DNA, the CDR3 is TGTGCCAGCAGTACAGGAGGGGACGCTGAAGCTTTCTTT. The rearrangement uses TRBV6-5 and TRBJ1-1, with D perhaps TRBD1 (5 bases). Germline lookup yields CDR1 MNHEY and CDR2 SVGAGI. The V and J ends lost 5 bases and 6 bases respectively, with 13 bases between them. The CDR3 loop spans 13 amino acids.

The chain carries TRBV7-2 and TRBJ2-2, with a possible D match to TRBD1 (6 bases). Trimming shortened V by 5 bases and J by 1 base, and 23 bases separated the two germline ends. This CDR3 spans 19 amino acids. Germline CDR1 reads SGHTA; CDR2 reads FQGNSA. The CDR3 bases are TGTGCCAGCAGCCCCATTCCTAACAGTGGGACAATGAACACCGGGGAGCTGTTTTTT. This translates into CASSPIPNSGTMNTGELFF.